A single sample is the source of the 28 T cell receptor beta chains below, sequenced in a study of T-cell reconstitution after alpha-beta-depleted transplantation in children. During its preparation, the TCRbeta library received unique molecular identifiers. TCRdb passed the PCR reads through MiXCR, listing each CDR3 protein once. The sample carries some 550,000 distinct CDR3 sequences, approximately 20% recorded once. The material was PBMCs from the stem cell graft donor, obtained from the stem cell graft. Source of these receptors: a human donor who donated a stem cell graft to a child with acute lymphoblastic leukemia.

The chain uses TRBV7-8 and TRBJ2-7; 7 bases are shared with TRBD2. Looked up from germline, CDR1 is SGHVS and CDR2 is FQNEAQ. Trimming took 5 bases from V and 0 from J; bases not matched to a gene: 7. The CDR3 runs 15 residues. The CDR3 region has the DNA TGTGCCAGCAGCCTCTTCGGGGGGATCTCCTACGAGCAGTACTTC. Encoded protein: CASSLFGGISYEQYF.

The chain has TRBV11-2 and TRBJ2-2; D unclear. V gave up 5 bases and J gave up 5 bases, with 6 bases separating them. Germline CDR1 SGHAT, CDR2 FQNNGV. The CDR3 is 12 amino acids. The CDR3 loop reads CASSQLTGELFF. The CDR3 nucleotides read TGTGCCAGCAGCCAACTTACCGGGGAGCTGTTTTTT.

The rearrangement links TRBV4-1 to TRBJ2-5, with D maybe TRBD2 (5 bases). CDR1 MGHRA and CDR2 YSYEKL come from the germline V gene. CDR3 size: 14 residues. Trimming cost V 1 base and J 7 bases, with 13 bases left between them. DNA for the CDR3: TGCGCCAGCAGCCAAGCGACTGGAGGATGGACCCAGTACTTC. Encoded protein: CASSQATGGWTQYF.

The V gene is TRBV29-1, the J gene TRBJ2-1; TRBD2 agrees at 8 bases. Trimming at V came to 7 bases and at J to 1 base, leaving 15 bases not matched to a gene. Germline lookup yields CDR1 SQVTM and CDR2 ANQGSEA. The CDR3 runs 17 residues. This CDR3 reads CSARAGVGGGSYNEQFF. The CDR3 nucleotides are TGCAGCGCCCGAGCGGGAGTCGGTGGTGGATCCTACAATGAGCAGTTCTTC.

The chain has TRBV20-1 and TRBJ2-2, with 10 nucleotides matching TRBD2. The CDR3 extends over 14 amino acids. Unmatched junction bases numbered 5, after V lost 3 bases and J lost 7 bases. The germline gives CDR1 DFQATT, CDR2 SNEGSKA (reference sequence). This CDR3 reads CSARASGSVGELFF. The DNA for the CDR3 is TGCAGTGCTAGGGCTAGCGGGAGCGTCGGGGAGCTGTTTTTT.

The chain combines TRBV12-3 or TRBV12-4 with TRBJ2-2; 12 nucleotides align to TRBD2. V shed 7 bases, J shed 0 bases, and the junction held 12 bases outside the gene matches. The CDR3 runs 19 residues. CDR3: CASNIKWRLAGANTGELFF. The CDR3 bases are TGTGCCAGCAACATTAAGTGGAGACTAGCGGGAGCGAACACCGGGGAGCTGTTTTTT.

The table lists this clonotype with a few counts. The chain combines TRBV6-1 with TRBJ2-3; 7 nucleotides align to TRBD2. The CDR3 covers 15 residues. Germline CDR1 MNHNS, CDR2 SASEGT. V was clipped by 0 bases and J by 6 bases; unmatched bases: 6. CDR3 nucleotide sequence: TGTGCCAGCAGTGAAGCGGGAGGGCTTATCGATACGCAGTATTTT. Its translation is CASSEAGGLIDTQYF.

This clonotype was seen only a few times. The V and J genes are TRBV5-1 and TRBJ1-1; D possibly corresponds to TRBD1 (6 bases). The V gene lost 4 bases and the J gene lost 4 bases, with 14 bases spanning the gap. Germline CDR1 and CDR2: SGHRS and YFSETQ. The CDR3 loop spans 14 amino acids. DNA of the CDR3: TGCGCCAGCAGCCCAGGGGTGTACAGCACTGAAGCTTTCTTT. As protein: CASSPGVYSTEAFF.

The CDR3 protein is CASTTAFRDAQETQYF. In nucleotides, the CDR3 is TGTGCCAGCACAACTGCCTTCAGGGACGCACAAGAGACCCAGTACTTC. The V call is TRBV27, the J call TRBJ2-5, with D perhaps being TRBD1 or TRBD2 (5 bases each). CDR3 length: 16 residues. V lost 7 bases and J lost 2, with 20 bases in between. Germline V gene sequence: CDR1 MNHEY, CDR2 SMNVEV (reference sequence).

In this sample, this clonotype turned up a few times. This chain joins TRBV11-2 and TRBJ1-1, with 9 bases matching TRBD1. Looked up from germline, CDR1 is SGHAT and CDR2 is FQNNGV. V was pared by 0 bases and J by 4 bases, with 6 bases of the junction left unmatched. The CDR3 spans 16 residues. CDR3 sequence (DNA): TGTGCCAGCAGCTTAGAAGGGGTGACAGGGGGCACTGAAGCTTTCTTT. Amino acids: CASSLEGVTGGTEAFF.

This clonotype was detected only a few times. The chain's CDR3 is CASSLDRVGYNEQFF. In DNA form, the CDR3 reads TGTGCCAGCAGCTTAGACAGGGTGGGCTACAATGAGCAGTTCTTC. The V call is TRBV7-8, the J call TRBJ2-1, with a tentative D call TRBD1 (6 bases). The CDR3 sequence is 15 residues long. The V gene's germline CDR1 is SGHVS and CDR2 FQNEAQ. Trimming cost V 1 base and J 3 bases, with 10 bases left between them.

The gene calls are TRBV6-1 and TRBJ2-3; TRBD1 or TRBD2 may be the D gene (5 bases each). The V and J ends lost 8 bases and 2 bases respectively, with 11 bases between them. CDR1 is MNHNS and CDR2 is SASEGT in the germline V gene. The CDR3 spans 13 residues. CDR3 region: CASPGTPTDTQYF. The CDR3 bases are TGTGCCAGCCCGGGGACCCCCACAGATACGCAGTATTTT.

J is TRBJ2-5 and V is TRBV12-3 or TRBV12-4; perhaps TRBD2 as D (5 bases). Trimming shortened V by 4 bases and J by 4 bases, and 13 bases separated the two germline ends. The CDR3 has 14 amino acids. The CDR3: CASSWAGLLETQYF. CDR3 coding DNA: TGTGCCAGCAGTTGGGCGGGCCTACTAGAGACCCAGTACTTC.

The J gene is TRBJ2-1, the V gene TRBV27; D gene uncertain. The germline V gene encodes CDR1 MNHEY and CDR2 SMNVEV (reference sequence). Between the trimmed V and J ends, which lost 8 bases and 4 bases, there was a span of 12 bases. This CDR3 has 13 residues. CDR3 bases: TGTGCCAGCGGCCCGCTGGGTTACAATGAGCAGTTCTTC. Its protein product is CASGPLGYNEQFF.

V and J are TRBV4-1 and TRBJ1-2; perhaps TRBD1 as D (5 bases). Germline values: CDR1 MGHRA, CDR2 YSYEKL. This CDR3 has 12 amino acids. V was shortened by 10 bases and J by 8 bases, with 17 bases between the two germline ends. The CDR3 is CATGDASWGYTF. The DNA of the CDR3 is TGCGCCACCGGGGACGCATCCTGGGGCTACACCTTC.

This clonotype was detected a few times. The CDR3 DNA sequence: TGTGCCACCAGCAGCGAGGGTGGCTGGGGTAACTATGGCTACACCTTC. Protein sequence: CATSSEGGWGNYGYTF. This chain uses TRBV15 with TRBJ1-2; no reliable D call. The CDR3 extends over 16 amino acids. Germline loops: CDR1 LNHNV, CDR2 YYDKDF (reference sequence). Trimming cost V 3 bases and J 1 base, with 15 bases left between them.

J is TRBJ2-4 and V is TRBV29-1, with D perhaps given as TRBD1 or TRBD2 (5 bases each). V was trimmed by 8 bases and J by 6 bases, leaving 20 bases between them. Germline V lookup: CDR1 SQVTM, CDR2 ANQGSEA. There are 14 residues in the CDR3. The CDR3 here is CSFTGATGRNIQYF. CDR3 nucleotides: TGCAGCTTTACCGGGGCTACGGGGAGAAACATTCAGTACTTC.

J is TRBJ2-2 and V is TRBV9; D unclear. V was cut by 0 bases and J by 7 bases, with 10 bases left in between. The CDR3 contains 14 residues. Germline values: CDR1 SGDLS, CDR2 YYNGEE. The CDR3 loop is CASSVGQSRGELFF. CDR3 coding DNA: TGTGCCAGCAGCGTAGGTCAGAGTCGCGGGGAGCTGTTTTTT.

This clonotype was observed a handful of times. The chain combines TRBV3-1 with TRBJ2-3; the match to TRBD2 covers 7 bases. J gave up 4 bases and V 0 bases, and 1 base lay outside the gene matches. Germline V gene data show CDR1 as LGHDT and CDR2 as YNNKEL (reference sequence). This CDR3 has 14 residues. DNA of the CDR3: TGTGCCAGCAGCCAAGATGGGGGGGCAGATACGCAGTATTTT. Protein sequence: CASSQDGGADTQYF.

This clonotype has more than one count but fewer than ten. The J gene is TRBJ2-2, the V gene TRBV14, with D perhaps given as TRBD1 or TRBD2 (5 bases each). V gave up 9 bases and J gave up 4 bases, with 12 bases separating them. The CDR3 loop spans 13 amino acids. The germline V gene has CDR1 SGHDN and CDR2 FVKESK. CDR3 loop: CASMGPITGELFF. For the CDR3, the DNA is TGTGCCAGTATGGGACCGATCACCGGGGAGCTGTTTTTT.

The sample holds a few counts of this clonotype. This chain joins TRBV7-9 and TRBJ2-1; TRBD1 might be the D (5 bases). The germline gives CDR1 SEHNR, CDR2 FQNEAQ (reference sequence). V lost 4 bases, J lost 3 bases, and 16 bases lay in between. The CDR3 has 16 residues. CDR3 nucleotides: TGTGCCAGCAGCTCCGGTGACAGTAAGGACTACAATGAGCAGTTCTTC. Translated: CASSSGDSKDYNEQFF.

The chain has TRBV4-2 and TRBJ2-7, with a weak D call TRBD2 (6 bases). The germline V gene has CDR1 LGHNA and CDR2 YNFKEQ. Trimming took 0 bases from V and 2 from J, leaving 20 bases between them. The CDR3 extends over 18 amino acids. CDR3 residues: CASSQDGAGPSMAYEQYF. In DNA form, the CDR3 reads TGTGCCAGCAGCCAAGACGGGGCGGGGCCCTCAATGGCCTACGAGCAGTACTTC.

The chain uses TRBV6-5 and TRBJ1-2; D is undetermined. Per germline, CDR1 MNHEY and CDR2 SVGAGI. The CDR3 is made up of 13 amino acids. Trimming left V 2 bases short and J 8 bases short, with 12 bases between. The CDR3 DNA sequence: TGTGCCAGCAGTTACAACCCCATCGGGGGCTACACCTTC. Translated: CASSYNPIGGYTF.

This clonotype was observed a handful of times. This chain uses TRBV5-1 with TRBJ2-7; D might be TRBD2 (5 bases). V gave up 7 bases and J gave up 0 bases, with 14 bases separating them. CDR1 SGHRS and CDR2 YFSETQ come from the germline V gene. The CDR3 has 14 residues. In nucleotides, the CDR3 is TGCGCCAGCTCCAAGTGGGAGAGCTCCTACGAGCAGTACTTC. This translates into CASSKWESSYEQYF.

V usage is TRBV12-3 or TRBV12-4 and J usage is TRBJ1-5, with D perhaps matching TRBD1 (6 bases). The CDR3 totals 13 residues. V was trimmed by 5 bases and J by 3 bases, leaving 8 bases between them. CDR3 DNA sequence: TGTGCCAGCAGTCGGGGGGCCAATCAGCCCCAGCATTTT. It is translated as CASSRGANQPQHF.

This clonotype was recorded a few times. The chain uses TRBV5-1 and TRBJ2-2, with D perhaps TRBD1 (6 bases). Germline V gives CDR1 SGHRS, CDR2 YFSETQ. V lost 5 bases and J lost 4, with 12 bases in between. This CDR3 region has 14 residues. Here the CDR3 DNA reads TGCGCCAGCAGGTACAGGGTGGCCACCGGGGAGCTGTTTTTT. Encoded protein: CASRYRVATGELFF.

V usage is TRBV21-1 and J usage is TRBJ2-7. TRBV21-1 is classified as a pseudogene. This CDR3 is built from 13 residues. The CDR3 DNA reads as TGTGCCCGCGGCAGGGTATTTGCATACGAGCAGTACTTC. As protein: CARGRVFAYEQYF.

This clonotype was found a few times. An end of the junction does not agree with germline; a read error may underlie this. This chain joins TRBV20-1 and TRBJ2-1; no reliable D call. The CDR3 sequence is 12 residues long. The V gene's germline CDR1 is DFQATT and CDR2 SNEGSKA (reference sequence). This CDR3 is CSARESYNEQFF. Written as DNA, the CDR3 is TGCAGCGCTAGAGAGAGCTACAATGAGCAGTTCTTC.